The 4 T cell receptor beta chains below all came from one sample that was sequenced in a study of glioma-infiltrating T cells (dated by TCRdb to about 2016). Sequencing was carried out with an Illumina MiSeq. The iRepertoire nested amplicon-rescue multiplex PCR (arm-PCR) platform was used to amplify TCR alpha and beta CDR3 regions from RNA. The raw public data were reprocessed by TCRdb itself: fastp quality trimming at Q25, MiXCR clonotype calling, in-frame beta chains only. Rows matching on CDR3 protein sequence are summarized as one entry with the most common DNA and genes. This sample has around 350,000 distinct CDR3 sequences in its table, and 41% of those were observed once. Around 12% of the sample is in the top ten clones. Specimen: glioma tissue, nonneoplastic brain tissue, or PBMCs (not recorded which). The receptors stem from a human donor with low-grade glioma or glioblastoma, undergoing nonglioma brain surgery, or in good health (not recorded which).

The chain links TRBV11-1 to TRBJ1-6; D gene unclear. CDR1 is SGHAT and CDR2 is FQDESV in the germline V gene (reference sequence). Trimming took off 1 base at V and 7 bases at J, with 14 bases between the two ends. This CDR3 contains 16 residues. Here the CDR3 reads CASSLVGGGPNSPLHF. CDR3 DNA: TGTGCCAGCAGCTTAGTAGGCGGAGGACCAAATTCACCCCTCCACTTT.

This clonotype was picked up many times. The chain combines TRBV7-2 with TRBJ2-3; no definite D call. The CDR3 contains 14 residues. The germline V and J ends were trimmed by 5 bases and 6 bases, with 15 bases remaining between them. From germline, CDR1 is SGHTA and CDR2 FQGNSA. CDR3 sequence: CASSERSLTDTQYF. DNA of the CDR3: TGTGCCAGCAGCGAGAGGTCACTGACGGATACGCAGTATTTT.

CDR3 DNA sequence: TGCAGCGTGAGTCGCTCCTACAATGAGCAGTTCTTC. Its translation: CSVSRSYNEQFF. This chain connects TRBV29-1 to TRBJ2-1, with D unresolved. From germline, CDR1 is SQVTM and CDR2 ANQGSEA. The CDR3 has 12 residues. The V end lost 6 bases, the J end lost 0 bases, and 6 bases lay between the germline ends.

CDR3: CASRFLGGSYNEQFF. DNA of the CDR3: TGTGCCAGCAGATTTCTTGGCGGCTCCTACAATGAGCAGTTCTTC. This chain joins TRBV28 and TRBJ2-1; D is unresolved. V shed 6 bases and J shed 0 bases, with 12 bases lying between them. Germline lookup yields CDR1 MDHEN and CDR2 SYDVKM. CDR3 size: 15 residues.